This entry describes one T cell receptor (beta chain). As yet, its antigen is unknown. TCRdb ran MiXCR on the multiplex PCR reads and lists one entry per CDR3 protein. Seen here are 200,000 to 300,000 distinct CDR3 sequences, under 35% observed once, and the top ten hold over 0.95%. The lymph nodes were axillary draining lymph nodes from breast cancer patients. This entry is derived from a study of breast tumors, draining lymph nodes, adjacent tissues. General study results and limits: Tumors had less TCR diversity than lymph nodes, more than nontumor tissue. Luminal-like breast cancer showed significantly higher tumor–nontumor repertoire similarity than basal-like. Findings are consistent with lymph node origin and intratumoral expansion of most tumor T cells.

The germline V and J ends were trimmed by 4 bases and 3 bases, with 6 bases remaining between them. The germline V gene encodes CDR1 SQVTM and CDR2 ANQGSEA. The CDR3 has 11 amino acids. The V and J genes are TRBV29-1 and TRBJ1-1; D call uncertain. The receptor comes from a female donor with breast cancer. Some clones in this sample may be carry-over from other donors' samples. Sequencing was carried out using axillary lymph node tissue. This chain's CDR3 is CSVASDTEAFF. The CDR3 bases are TGCAGCGTTGCCTCGGACACTGAAGCTTTCTTT.